These 9 T cell receptor beta chains originate from one sample sequenced in a study of blood T cell repertoires in COVID-19. The method was immunoSEQ multiplex PCR; TCRdb's version includes in-frame clones alone and lacks a portion of them. The sample shows tens of thousands of clones, about 86% of them seen only once. The material sequenced was peripheral blood. These TCRs come from a human donor in a cohort sampled during active COVID-19.

V is TRBV7-6 and J is TRBJ2-2; the D gene is possibly TRBD2 (6 bases). Per germline, CDR1 SGHVS and CDR2 FNYEAQ. This CDR3 comprises 16 residues. V was clipped by 6 bases and J by 4 bases, with 18 bases between them. DNA of the CDR3: TGTGCCAGCAGTTCAAAGTGGGGGGTTGGCACCGGGGAGCTGTTTTTT. This gives the protein CASSSKWGVGTGELFF.

The rearrangement links TRBV30 to TRBJ1-1, with D possibly being TRBD1 (6 bases). The germline V and J ends were trimmed by 0 bases and 10 bases, with 18 bases remaining between them. The CDR3 totals 14 residues. The germline CDR1 and CDR2 sequences are GTSNPN and SVGIG (reference sequence). CDR3 DNA: TGTGCCTGGAGTGTATACGGGATGGGAGGGGGAGCTTTCTTT. Translation: CAWSVYGMGGGAFF.

The chain is built from TRBV15 and TRBJ2-2; 9 nucleotides align to TRBD1. V lost 3 bases to trimming and J lost 3 bases; unmatched junction nucleotides: 5. Germline V lookup: CDR1 LNHNV, CDR2 YYDKDF (reference sequence). This CDR3 is 16 amino acids long. CDR3 in amino acids: CATSRGTGSDTGELFF. CDR3 bases: TGTGCCACCAGCAGGGGGACAGGGAGCGACACCGGGGAGCTGTTTTTT. Supplemented by reference TRBV15 and TRBJ2-2, the full variable domain reads DAMVIQNPRYQVTQFGKPVTLSCSQTLNHNVMYWYQQKSSQAPKLLFHYYDKDFNNEADTPDNFQSRRPNTSFCFLDIRSPGLGDTAMYLCATSRGTGSDTGELFFGEGSRLTVL.

The chain recombines TRBV6-2 or TRBV6-3 with TRBJ2-7, with D perhaps TRBD2 (5 bases). The CDR3 is 13 amino acids. The ends were cut back, 5 bases at V and 3 bases at J, with 11 bases in the middle. The germline V gene has CDR1 MNHEY and CDR2 SVGEGT. The CDR3 nucleotides are TGTGCCAGCAGTCACGGACTTTTCTACGAGCAGTACTTC. It specifies CASSHGLFYEQYF.

In DNA form, the CDR3 reads TGTGCCAGCAGCTTAGTCGGGGATTTAGGCTACGAGCAGTACTTC. It is translated as CASSLVGDLGYEQYF. The chain couples TRBV7-9 to TRBJ2-7, with TRBD2 as a possible D gene (5 bases). Germline lookup yields CDR1 SEHNR and CDR2 FQNEAQ (reference sequence). The V end was cut by 1 base, the J end by 3 bases, with 13 bases between. This CDR3 contains 15 residues.

The chain is built from TRBV11-2 and TRBJ2-1, with TRBD2 identical over 10 bases. The V segment lost 4 bases and the J segment 6 bases; nucleotides outside the gene matches: 6. Looked up from germline, CDR1 is SGHAT and CDR2 is FQNNGV. The CDR3 is 15 residues long. The CDR3 sequence is CASSSAGGVSNEQFF. DNA for the CDR3: TGTGCCAGCAGCTCAGCGGGAGGGGTGAGCAATGAGCAGTTCTTC.

This clone was seen only once. The chain carries TRBV18 and TRBJ1-1; D ambiguous. The CDR3 totals 17 residues. Looked up from germline, CDR1 is KGHSH and CDR2 is LQKENI. V dropped 2 bases and J dropped 0 bases, with 16 bases sitting between them. CDR3 in amino acids: CASSPGQATFMNTEAFF. The DNA of the CDR3 is TGTGCCAGCTCACCAGGGCAGGCTACCTTCATGAACACTGAAGCTTTCTTT.

The chain has TRBV7-2 and TRBJ2-1; tentatively, D is TRBD1 (6 bases). This CDR3 has 13 residues. V dropped 3 bases and J dropped 7 bases, with 10 bases sitting between them. The germline V gene encodes CDR1 SGHTA and CDR2 FQGNSA. The CDR3 bases are TGTGCCAGCAGCTTTTTACAGGGAAATGAGCAGTTCTTC. It codes for CASSFLQGNEQFF.

The chain is built from TRBV28 and TRBJ1-2; D is undetermined. With 6 bases removed from V and 8 bases from J, the gap between germline ends came to 13 bases. CDR1 MDHEN and CDR2 SYDVKM come from the germline V gene. The CDR3 is 12 residues long. DNA for the CDR3: TGTGCCAGCAGCACTACTACGTGGGGCTACACCTTC. It codes for CASSTTTWGYTF.